These 2 T cell receptor beta chains came from one sample sequenced in a study of T cell repertoires in cytomegalovirus infection. TCRdb called the reads again in MiXCR, with one record for every CDR3 protein. The sample consists of approximately 76,000 distinct CDR3 sequences, approximately 42% of them appearing once. Antigens for these TCRs are unknown. The starting material was CD8+ T cells from cultured PBMCs, obtained from culture after CMV antigen stimulation. The receptors were gathered from a human donor in good health (CMV status not recorded). Some clones in this sample may be carry-over from other donors' samples.

This clonotype was detected a few times. The chain carries TRBV6-5 and TRBJ2-2, with 8 positions matching TRBD2. This CDR3 comprises 14 residues. The V segment lost 6 bases and the J segment 6 bases; nucleotides outside the gene matches: 6. CDR1 and CDR2 from the germline V gene are MNHEY and SVGAGI. The CDR3 sequence: CASSGLASSGELFF. The CDR3, as DNA: TGTGCCAGCAGCGGACTAGCTTCGTCCGGGGAGCTGTTTTTT.

J is TRBJ1-2 and V is TRBV6-5; D may be TRBD1 (5 bases). The CDR3 spans 17 residues. Germline assignment: CDR1 MNHEY and CDR2 SVGAGI. Between the trimmed V and J ends, which lost 4 bases and 2 bases, there was a span of 20 bases. The CDR3 bases are TGTGCCAGCAGTTTCACACTATCAGGGAAAACGAACTATGGCTACACCTTC. It encodes CASSFTLSGKTNYGYTF.